This T cell receptor (gamma chain) appears in the sequencing data of a study of Vδ1+ human thymocytes. Study results and caveats: Unlike peripheral blood Vdelta1+ controls, thymic delta-chain sequences included about 20% Vdelta2 and few Vdelta3. In the thymus, TRG and TRD repertoires looked highly polyclonal with Gaussian CDR3 lengths. Many TRG clonotypes were shared between donors; TRD repertoires were essentially private. Unexpected Vdelta2 sequences could cause misinterpretation of bulk repertoire data.

This clone was counted between two and nine times. Its antigen remains unknown. CDR3 length: 12 residues. Trimming cost V 2 bases and J 11 bases; bases outside gene matches: 9. Germline loops: CDR1 VINAFY, CDR2 YDVSNSKD. Extracted RNA was reverse transcribed into cDNA. Pooled V-gene forward primers with one constant-region reverse primer generated the CDR3 amplicons by multiplex PCR. TCRdb reanalysed the multiplex PCR reads via CATT. The table shows approximately 25,000 gamma-chain clones, with roughly a fifth occurring only once. The sequence was collected from a boy under two years old who had congenital heart surgery. The sequencing sample was made of Vdelta1+ gamma-delta thymocytes from the thymus. Subset of the sample: FACS-sorted CD3+ TCRalphabeta- TCRVdelta1+ TCRVdelta2- thymocytes. This chain links TRGV5 with TRGJ1 or TRGJ2. This CDR3 reads CATWDIPPEKLF. DNA for the CDR3: TGTGCCACCTGGGACATCCCACCTGAGAAACTCTTT.